This T cell receptor (beta chain) was retrieved from a study of beta chain features in type 1 diabetes. The sequenced template was cDNA made from the entire isolated RNA. Sequencing used immunoSEQ multiplex PCR; TCRdb keeps in-frame clones, though not all of them. This table has more than 300,000 clones, around 12% appearing once. This CDR3 comprises 14 residues. Germline CDR1 SGHNT, CDR2 YYREEE (reference sequence). V was pared by 0 bases and J by 5 bases, with 9 bases between. As concerns this clone: Antigen specificity is unknown.

Study results and caveats: The VDJ junctions of type 1 diabetes patients carried fewer insertions and more deletions. PCR might favor shorter templates, equally in patients and controls. TCRB CDR3 length was moderately but significantly reduced in all four CD4+ subsets of Type 1 diabetes patients. The study found that naive, central memory and Treg TCRB repertoires appeared more similar in patients than in healthy donors.

What was sequenced was naive CD4+ T cells from blood. The chain carries TRBV5-4 and TRBJ2-1; TRBD2 might be the D (5 bases). This TCR was sampled from a man between 18 and 29 years old in good health. The CDR3 DNA reads as TGTGCCAGCAGCTTGGCCCGGACTGACAATGAGCAGTTCTTC. Its translation is CASSLARTDNEQFF.